Each of the 3 T cell receptor beta chains below was sequenced from the same sample in a study of blood T cell repertoires in COVID-19. Using immunoSEQ multiplex PCR, the repertoire was profiled, and TCRdb retains in-frame clones only, with some absent. Of about 59,000 clones in the sample, about 80% were seen once. Sequenced: peripheral blood. These receptors were obtained from a man in his fifties or sixties with acute or convalescent COVID-19.

V usage is TRBV6-5 and J usage is TRBJ2-7; TRBD2 aligns across 8 bases. Germline V gives CDR1 MNHEY, CDR2 SVGAGI. V shed 5 bases, J shed 4 bases, and the junction held 10 bases outside the gene matches. The CDR3 runs to 15 residues. The CDR3 is CASSPREGGPYEQYF. The DNA for the CDR3 is TGTGCCAGCAGTCCTCGGGAGGGAGGGCCATACGAGCAGTACTTC.

The chain recombines TRBV24-1 with TRBJ2-7; a weak D match, TRBD1 (5 bases). Trimming shortened V by 2 bases and J by 0 bases, and 16 bases separated the two germline ends. CDR1 is KGHDR and CDR2 is SFDVKD in the germline V gene. The CDR3 is 17 residues long. CDR3 sequence (DNA): TGTGCCACCAGTGATTCCCGCGCGCACAGGAGCTCCTACGAGCAGTACTTC. Amino acids: CATSDSRAHRSSYEQYF.

This clone appeared a single time. V usage is TRBV2 and J usage is TRBJ1-6; TRBD1 matches at 7 bases. This CDR3 is built from 15 residues. Germline values: CDR1 SNHLY, CDR2 FYNNEI. After removal of 4 bases from V and 9 bases from J, the junction contained 9 bases not matched to a gene. The CDR3 loop reads CASSGGQVDISPLHF. The DNA of the CDR3 is TGTGCCAGCAGTGGAGGACAGGTTGACATTTCACCCCTCCACTTT.